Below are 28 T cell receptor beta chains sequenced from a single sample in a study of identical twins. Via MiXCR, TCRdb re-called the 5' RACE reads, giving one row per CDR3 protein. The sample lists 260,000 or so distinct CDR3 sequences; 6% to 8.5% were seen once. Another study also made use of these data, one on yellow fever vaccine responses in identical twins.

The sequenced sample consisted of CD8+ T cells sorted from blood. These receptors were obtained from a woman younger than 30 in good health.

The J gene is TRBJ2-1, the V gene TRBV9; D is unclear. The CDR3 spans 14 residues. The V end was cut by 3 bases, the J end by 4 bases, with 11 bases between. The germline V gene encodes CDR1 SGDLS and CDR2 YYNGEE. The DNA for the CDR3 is TGTGCCAGCAGCGCGGCCCTAGAGTACAATGAGCAGTTCTTC. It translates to CASSAALEYNEQFF.

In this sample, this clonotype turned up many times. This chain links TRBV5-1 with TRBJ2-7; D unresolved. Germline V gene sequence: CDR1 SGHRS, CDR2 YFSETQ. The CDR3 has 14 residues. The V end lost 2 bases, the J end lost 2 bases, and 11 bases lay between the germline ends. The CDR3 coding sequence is TGCGCCAGCAGCTTTGGCGGACGGACCTACGAGCAGTACGTC. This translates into CASSFGGRTYEQYV.

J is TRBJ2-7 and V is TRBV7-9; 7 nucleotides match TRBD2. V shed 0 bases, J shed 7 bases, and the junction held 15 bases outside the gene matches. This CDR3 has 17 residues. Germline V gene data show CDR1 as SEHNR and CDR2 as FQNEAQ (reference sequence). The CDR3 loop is CASSLASGVGGRREQYF. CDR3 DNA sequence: TGTGCCAGCAGCTTAGCGTCGGGGGTTGGCGGGAGACGAGAGCAGTACTTC.

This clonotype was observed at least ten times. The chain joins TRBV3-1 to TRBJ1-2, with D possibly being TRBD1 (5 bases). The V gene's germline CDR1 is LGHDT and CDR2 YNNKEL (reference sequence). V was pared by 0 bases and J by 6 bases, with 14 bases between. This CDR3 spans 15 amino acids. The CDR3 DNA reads TGTGCCAGCAGCCAAGACTTGGCAGGAGGGGATGGCTACACCTTC. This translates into CASSQDLAGGDGYTF.

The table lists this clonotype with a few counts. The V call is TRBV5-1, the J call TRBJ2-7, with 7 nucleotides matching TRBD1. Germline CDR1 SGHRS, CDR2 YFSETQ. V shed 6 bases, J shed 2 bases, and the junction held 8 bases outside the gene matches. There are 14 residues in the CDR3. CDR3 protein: CASNPGTAPYEQYF. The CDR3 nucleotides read TGCGCCAGCAACCCCGGGACAGCACCCTACGAGCAGTACTTC. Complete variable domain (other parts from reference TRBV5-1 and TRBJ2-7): KAGVTQTPRYLIKTRGQQVTLSCSPISGHRSVSWYQQTPGQGLQFLFEYFSETQRNKGNFPGRFSGRQFSNSRSEMNVSTLELGDSALYLCASNPGTAPYEQYFGPGTRLTVT.

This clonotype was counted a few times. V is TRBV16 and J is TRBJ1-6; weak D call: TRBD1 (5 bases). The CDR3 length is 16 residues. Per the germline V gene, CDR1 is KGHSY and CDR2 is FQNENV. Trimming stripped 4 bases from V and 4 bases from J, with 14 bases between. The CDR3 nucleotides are TGTGCCAGCAGCCTCCCCCTTGGACATTATAATTCACCCCTCCACTTT. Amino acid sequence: CASSLPLGHYNSPLHF.

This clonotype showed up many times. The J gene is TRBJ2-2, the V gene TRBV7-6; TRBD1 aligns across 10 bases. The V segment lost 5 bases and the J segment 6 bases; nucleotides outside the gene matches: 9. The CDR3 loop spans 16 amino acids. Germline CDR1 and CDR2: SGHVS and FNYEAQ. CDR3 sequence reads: CASSTKDRGWSGELFF. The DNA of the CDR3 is TGTGCCAGCAGCACGAAGGACAGGGGGTGGTCCGGGGAGCTGTTTTTT.

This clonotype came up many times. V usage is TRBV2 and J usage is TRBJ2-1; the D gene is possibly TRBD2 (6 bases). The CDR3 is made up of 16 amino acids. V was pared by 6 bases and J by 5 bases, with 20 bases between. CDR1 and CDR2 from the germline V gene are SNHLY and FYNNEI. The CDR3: CASSAFTAGTDNEQFF. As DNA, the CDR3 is TGTGCCAGCAGCGCATTCACTGCGGGAACCGACAATGAGCAGTTCTTC.

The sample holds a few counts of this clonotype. The CDR3 bases are TGTGCCAGTAGTATATCTCCACTCGATACGCAGTATTTT. This sequence encodes CASSISPLDTQYF. The chain combines TRBV19 with TRBJ2-3; no definite D call. V was trimmed by 2 bases and J by 6 bases, leaving 9 bases between them. The length of the CDR3 is 13 residues. CDR1 is LNHDA and CDR2 is SQIVND in the germline V gene (reference sequence). The whole variable domain, remainder taken from reference TRBV19 and TRBJ2-3, is DGGITQSPKYLFRKEGQNVTLSCEQNLNHDAMYWYRQDPGQGLRLIYYSQIVNDFQKGDIAEGYSVSREKKESFPLTVTSAQKNPTAFYLCASSISPLDTQYFGPGTRLTVL.

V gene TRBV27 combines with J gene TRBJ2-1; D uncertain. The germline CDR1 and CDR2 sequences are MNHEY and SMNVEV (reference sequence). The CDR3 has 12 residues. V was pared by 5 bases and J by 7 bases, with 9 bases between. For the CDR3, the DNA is TGTGCCAGCAGTGTCGGTTTAAATGAGCAGTTCTTC. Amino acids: CASSVGLNEQFF.

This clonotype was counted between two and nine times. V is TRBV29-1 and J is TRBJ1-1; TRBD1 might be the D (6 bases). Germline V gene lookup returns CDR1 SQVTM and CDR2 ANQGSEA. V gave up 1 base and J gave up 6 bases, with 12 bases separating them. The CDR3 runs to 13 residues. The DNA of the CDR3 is TGCAGCGTTGAAGTACAGGGTGGAGCTGAAGCTTTCTTT. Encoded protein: CSVEVQGGAEAFF.

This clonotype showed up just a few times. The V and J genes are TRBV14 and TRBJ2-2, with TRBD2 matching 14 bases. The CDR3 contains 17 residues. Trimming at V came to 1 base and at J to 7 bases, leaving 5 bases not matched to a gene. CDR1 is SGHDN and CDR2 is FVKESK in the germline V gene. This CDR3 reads CASSQGGTSGRNGELFF. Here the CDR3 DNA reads TGTGCCAGCAGCCAAGGGGGGACTAGCGGGAGAAACGGGGAGCTGTTTTTT.

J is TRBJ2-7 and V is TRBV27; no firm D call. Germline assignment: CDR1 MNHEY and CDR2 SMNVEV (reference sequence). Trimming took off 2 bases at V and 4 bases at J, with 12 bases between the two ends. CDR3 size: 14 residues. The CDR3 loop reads CASSLGPPLYEQYF. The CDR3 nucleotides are TGTGCCAGCAGTTTAGGCCCGCCTTTATACGAGCAGTACTTC.

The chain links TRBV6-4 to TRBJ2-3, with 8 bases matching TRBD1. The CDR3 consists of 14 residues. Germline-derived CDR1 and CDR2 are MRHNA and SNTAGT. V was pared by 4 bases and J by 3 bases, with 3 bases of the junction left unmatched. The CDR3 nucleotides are TGTGCCAGCAGTGCGACAGGGGTGACAGATACGCAGTATTTT. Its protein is CASSATGVTDTQYF.

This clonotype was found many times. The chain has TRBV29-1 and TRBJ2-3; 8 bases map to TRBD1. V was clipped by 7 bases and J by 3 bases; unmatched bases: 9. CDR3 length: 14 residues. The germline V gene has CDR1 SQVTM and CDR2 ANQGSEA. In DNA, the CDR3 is TGCAGCGCAGCGACAGGGGAGGAGACAGATACGCAGTATTTT. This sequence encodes CSAATGEETDTQYF.

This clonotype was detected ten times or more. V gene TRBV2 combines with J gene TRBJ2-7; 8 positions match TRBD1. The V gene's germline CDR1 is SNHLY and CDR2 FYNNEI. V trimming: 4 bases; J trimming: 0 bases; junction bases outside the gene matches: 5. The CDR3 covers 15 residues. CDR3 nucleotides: TGTGCCAGCAGTGGAGGGACAGGAGTCTCCTACGAGCAGTACTTC. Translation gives CASSGGTGVSYEQYF.

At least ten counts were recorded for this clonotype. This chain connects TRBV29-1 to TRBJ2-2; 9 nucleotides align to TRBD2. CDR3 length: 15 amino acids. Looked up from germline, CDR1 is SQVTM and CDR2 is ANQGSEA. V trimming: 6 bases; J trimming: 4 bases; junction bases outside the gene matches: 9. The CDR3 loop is CSVPVAGAPTGELFF. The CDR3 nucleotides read TGCAGCGTCCCCGTAGCGGGGGCCCCCACCGGGGAGCTGTTTTTT.

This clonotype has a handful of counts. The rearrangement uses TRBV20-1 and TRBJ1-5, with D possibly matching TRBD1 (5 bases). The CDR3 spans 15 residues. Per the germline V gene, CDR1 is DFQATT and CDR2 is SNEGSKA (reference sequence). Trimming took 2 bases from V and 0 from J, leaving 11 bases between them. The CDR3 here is CSARTGDYSNQPQHF. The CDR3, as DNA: TGCAGTGCTAGAACGGGGGATTATAGCAATCAGCCCCAGCATTTT.

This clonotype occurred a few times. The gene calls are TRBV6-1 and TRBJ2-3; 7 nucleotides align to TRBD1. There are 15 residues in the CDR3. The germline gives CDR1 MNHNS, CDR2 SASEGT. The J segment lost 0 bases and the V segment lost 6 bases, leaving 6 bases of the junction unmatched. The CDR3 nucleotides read TGTGCCAGCAGCCAACAGGGGATTAGCACAGATACGCAGTATTTT. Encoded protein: CASSQQGISTDTQYF.

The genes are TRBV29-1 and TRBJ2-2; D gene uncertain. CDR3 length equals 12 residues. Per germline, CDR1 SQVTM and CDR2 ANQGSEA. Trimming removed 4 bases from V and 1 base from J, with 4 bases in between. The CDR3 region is CSVALNTGELFF. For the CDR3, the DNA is TGCAGCGTTGCGCTGAACACCGGGGAGCTGTTTTTT.

This CDR3 is CASSIRTGLWNEQFF. As DNA, the CDR3 is TGTGCCAGTAGTATCCGGACAGGGCTTTGGAATGAGCAGTTCTTC. V is TRBV19 and J is TRBJ2-1; 8 bases map to TRBD1. Germline V gene sequence: CDR1 LNHDA, CDR2 SQIVND (reference sequence). The CDR3 has 15 residues. V dropped 3 bases and J dropped 7; count of bases not matched to a gene: 8.

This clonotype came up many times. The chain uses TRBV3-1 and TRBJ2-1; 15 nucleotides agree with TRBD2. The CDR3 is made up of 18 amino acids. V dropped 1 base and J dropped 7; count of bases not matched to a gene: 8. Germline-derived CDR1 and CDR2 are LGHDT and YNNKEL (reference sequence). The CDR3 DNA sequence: TGTGCCAGCAGCCAAGGGACTAGCGGGGGGGCCCGGGTGAATGAGCAGTTCTTC. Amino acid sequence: CASSQGTSGGARVNEQFF.

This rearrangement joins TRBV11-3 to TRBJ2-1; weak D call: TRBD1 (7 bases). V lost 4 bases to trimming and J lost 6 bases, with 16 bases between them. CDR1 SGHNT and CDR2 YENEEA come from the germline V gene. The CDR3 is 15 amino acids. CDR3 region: CASSSRQGGGNEQFF. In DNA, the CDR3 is TGTGCCAGCAGCTCTCGACAGGGAGGTGGCAATGAGCAGTTCTTC.

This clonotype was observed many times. CDR3 in amino acids: CASSSPQGLAGKNEQFF. The CDR3 DNA is TGTGCCAGCAGTTCGCCCCAGGGACTAGCGGGAAAGAATGAGCAGTTCTTC. The chain joins TRBV12-3 or TRBV12-4 to TRBJ2-1; 13 bases fit TRBD2. This CDR3 contains 17 residues. V was pared by 4 bases and J by 7 bases, with 10 bases of the junction left unmatched.

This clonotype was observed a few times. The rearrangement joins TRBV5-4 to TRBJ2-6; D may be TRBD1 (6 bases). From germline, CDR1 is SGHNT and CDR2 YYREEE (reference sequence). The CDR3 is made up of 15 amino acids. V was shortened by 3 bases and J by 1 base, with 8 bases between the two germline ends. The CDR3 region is CASSSQGSGANVLTF. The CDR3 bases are TGTGCCAGCAGCTCACAGGGATCTGGGGCCAACGTCCTGACTTTC.

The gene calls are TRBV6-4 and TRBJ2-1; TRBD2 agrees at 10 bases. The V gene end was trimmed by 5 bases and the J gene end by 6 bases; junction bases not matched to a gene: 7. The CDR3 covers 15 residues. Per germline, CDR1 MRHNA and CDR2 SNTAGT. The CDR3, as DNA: TGTGCCAGCAGTCTCAGCGGGGGGGGAGTCAATGAGCAGTTCTTC. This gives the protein CASSLSGGGVNEQFF.

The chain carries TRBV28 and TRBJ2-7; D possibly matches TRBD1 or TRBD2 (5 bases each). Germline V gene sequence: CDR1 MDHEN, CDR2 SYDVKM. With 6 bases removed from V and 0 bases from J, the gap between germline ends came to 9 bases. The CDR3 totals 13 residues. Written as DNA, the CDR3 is TGTGCCAGCAGGGGGGATCGCTCCTACGAGCAGTACTTC. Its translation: CASRGDRSYEQYF.

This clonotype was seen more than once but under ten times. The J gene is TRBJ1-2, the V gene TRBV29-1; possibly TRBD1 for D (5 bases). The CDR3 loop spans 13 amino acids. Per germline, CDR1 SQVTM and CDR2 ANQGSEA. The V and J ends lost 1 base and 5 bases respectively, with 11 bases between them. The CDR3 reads CSVEVTGEYGYTF. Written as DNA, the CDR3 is TGCAGCGTTGAAGTAACAGGCGAATATGGCTACACCTTC. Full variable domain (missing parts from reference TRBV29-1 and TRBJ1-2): SAVISQKPSRDICQRGTSLTIQCQVDSQVTMMFWYRQQPGQSLTLIATANQGSEATYESGFVIDKFPISRPNLTFSTLTVSNMSPEDSSIYLCSVEVTGEYGYTFGSGTRLTVV.